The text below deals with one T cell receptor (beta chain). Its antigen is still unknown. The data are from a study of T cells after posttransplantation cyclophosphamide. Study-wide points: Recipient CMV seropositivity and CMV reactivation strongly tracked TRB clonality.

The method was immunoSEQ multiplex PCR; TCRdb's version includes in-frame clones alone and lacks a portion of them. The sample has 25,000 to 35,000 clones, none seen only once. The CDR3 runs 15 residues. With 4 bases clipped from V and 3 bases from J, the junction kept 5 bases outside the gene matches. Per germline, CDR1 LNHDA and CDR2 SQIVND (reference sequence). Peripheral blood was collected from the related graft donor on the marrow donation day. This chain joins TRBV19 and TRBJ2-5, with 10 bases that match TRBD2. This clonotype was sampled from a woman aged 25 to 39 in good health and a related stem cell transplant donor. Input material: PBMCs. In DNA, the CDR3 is TGTGCCAGTAGTAGATACGGACTAGCGGAAGAGACCCAGTACTTC. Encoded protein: CASSRYGLAEETQYF.